Listed here are 22 T cell receptor beta chains from one sample, sequenced in a study of blood T cell repertoires in COVID-19. The repertoire was sequenced with immunoSEQ multiplex PCR; TCRdb's copy has only in-frame clones and lacks some. This sample has 170,000 or so clones, with 85% to 90% found just once. The sample taken for sequencing was peripheral blood. The receptors were sampled from a young woman who had recovered from COVID-19.

This clone is a singleton in its sample. The chain uses TRBV5-1 and TRBJ1-1, with a tentative D call TRBD1 (6 bases). V shed 0 bases and J shed 1 base, with 7 bases lying between them. The V gene's germline CDR1 is SGHRS and CDR2 YFSETQ. The CDR3 is 14 residues long. The CDR3 sequence is CASSLGTANTEAFF. As DNA, the CDR3 is TGCGCCAGCAGCTTGGGGACAGCGAACACTGAAGCTTTCTTT.

The chain couples TRBV12-5 to TRBJ1-2; possibly TRBD1 for D (5 bases). Germline-derived CDR1 and CDR2 are LGHNT and FRNRAP. V lost 0 bases and J lost 8, with 22 bases in between. The CDR3 covers 17 residues. For the CDR3, the DNA is TGTGCTAGTGGTTTGGTACTCAGGGAAGCTTATAACGAAGGCTACACCTTC. It codes for CASGLVLREAYNEGYTF.

The chain links TRBV5-4 to TRBJ1-1; 7 bases agree with TRBD1. Germline CDR1 and CDR2: SGHNT and YYREEE (reference sequence). Unmatched junction bases numbered 2, after V lost 3 bases and J lost 3 bases. The CDR3 consists of 13 residues. CDR3 residues: CASSSTGDTEAFF. As DNA, the CDR3 is TGTGCCAGCAGCTCCACAGGGGACACTGAAGCTTTCTTT.

The chain joins TRBV7-3 to TRBJ2-1; TRBD2 matches 8 bases. The CDR3 loop spans 14 amino acids. V was pared by 2 bases and J by 8 bases, with 5 bases of the junction left unmatched. CDR1 SGHTA and CDR2 FQGTGA come from the germline V gene. The DNA of the CDR3 is TGTGCCAGCAGCTTATTGGGACTAGTGGATGAGCAGTTCTTC. Residues: CASSLLGLVDEQFF.

This chain uses TRBV19 with TRBJ1-1; unclear D gene. Between the trimmed V and J ends, which lost 0 bases and 0 bases, there was a span of 5 bases. The CDR3 sequence is 14 residues long. CDR1 is LNHDA, CDR2 SQIVND, per germline (reference sequence). The CDR3 sequence is CASSIDRVNTEAFF. The CDR3 bases are TGTGCCAGTAGTATAGATCGTGTGAACACTGAAGCTTTCTTT.

In the case of this clone: The sample carries other DNA sequences with the same CDR3. The genes are TRBV7-2 and TRBJ1-5; the match to TRBD1 covers 7 bases. The CDR3 extends over 14 amino acids. The J segment lost 3 bases and the V segment lost 4 bases, leaving 3 bases of the junction unmatched. Germline V gene sequence: CDR1 SGHTA, CDR2 FQGNSA. The CDR3 nucleotides are TGTGCCAGCAGCTCCACAGGGGTCAATCAGCCCCAGCATTTT. This sequence encodes CASSSTGVNQPQHF.

CDR3 sequence: CASSTRTGVLSQPQHF. The DNA for the CDR3 is TGTGCCAGCAGCACCCGGACAGGGGTATTAAGTCAGCCCCAGCATTTT. The chain has TRBV7-8 and TRBJ1-5, with 9 bases identical to TRBD1. The CDR3 covers 16 residues. Germline trimming cut 5 bases from V and 6 bases from J; bases unmatched to any gene: 11. Germline lookup yields CDR1 SGHVS and CDR2 FQNEAQ.

About this clone: This same CDR3 is encoded by further DNA sequences in the sample. J is TRBJ1-1 and V is TRBV19; the D is unclear. Trimming took 8 bases from V and 8 from J, leaving 9 bases between them. Germline V gene sequence: CDR1 LNHDA, CDR2 SQIVND (reference sequence). The CDR3 runs to 10 residues. CDR3: CASGLTEAFF. The CDR3 DNA reads as TGTGCCAGTGGCCTGACAGAAGCTTTCTTT.

V gene TRBV9 combines with J gene TRBJ2-1; 9 nucleotides match TRBD1. This CDR3 region has 15 residues. From germline, CDR1 is SGDLS and CDR2 YYNGEE. Trimming took 2 bases from V and 7 from J; bases not matched to a gene: 7. CDR3 in amino acids: CASSVLGDRVNEQFF. The CDR3 DNA sequence: TGTGCCAGCAGCGTTTTAGGGGACAGGGTTAATGAGCAGTTCTTC.

The chain couples TRBV1 to TRBJ1-4. TRBV1 is deemed a pseudogene. This CDR3 spans 22 amino acids. In DNA, the CDR3 is TGCACCAGCATCCGGCGGGGCAGGGAGGTCCGATGGTCCTGGAAGACTAATGAAAAACTGTTTTTT. It is translated as CTSIRRGREVRWSWKTNEKLFF.

V gene TRBV25-1 combines with J gene TRBJ1-1; D gene uncertain. The CDR3 consists of 14 residues. V was clipped by 6 bases and J by 1 base, with 12 bases between them. Germline loops: CDR1 MGHDK, CDR2 SYGVNS. This CDR3 is CASRAGSWNTEAFF. DNA for the CDR3: TGTGCCAGCAGAGCAGGCAGCTGGAACACTGAAGCTTTCTTT. The full variable domain, completed using reference TRBV25-1 and TRBJ1-1, is EADIYQTPRYLVIGTGKKITLECSQTMGHDKMYWYQQDPGMELHLIHYSYGVNSTEKGDLSSESTVSRIRTEHFPLTLESARPSHTSQYLCASRAGSWNTEAFFGQGTRLTVV.

The rearrangement uses TRBV7-9 and TRBJ2-7, with 11 bases lining up with TRBD1. V lost 5 bases to trimming and J lost 7 bases; unmatched junction nucleotides: 10. This CDR3 has 15 amino acids. The V gene's germline CDR1 is SEHNR and CDR2 FQNEAQ (reference sequence). DNA of the CDR3: TGTGCCAGCAGCCCCCGGGACAGGGGGGGCGGGGAGCAGTACTTC. Encoded protein: CASSPRDRGGGEQYF.

The V and J genes are TRBV30 and TRBJ2-7, with 7 bases fitting TRBD2. The ends lost 2 bases at V and 7 bases at J; junction bases unmatched: 14. The CDR3 is made up of 15 amino acids. CDR1 and CDR2 from the germline V gene are GTSNPN and SVGIG (reference sequence). CDR3 region: CAWSLSWAGSGEQYV. CDR3 DNA sequence: TGTGCCTGGAGTCTGTCATGGGCAGGTAGCGGGGAGCAGTACGTC.

The rearrangement joins TRBV13 to TRBJ2-1, with 10 bases matching TRBD1. This CDR3 region has 15 residues. Germline V gene lookup returns CDR1 PRHDT and CDR2 FYEKMQ (reference sequence). V gave up 5 bases and J gave up 4 bases; unmatched junction bases: 5. As DNA, the CDR3 is TGTGCCAGCAGCAAAACGGGACAGGGGTACAATGAGCAGTTCTTC. Its translation: CASSKTGQGYNEQFF.

The rearrangement uses TRBV2 and TRBJ1-5, with D uncertain. CDR3 length equals 15 residues. Germline V CDR1 and CDR2: SNHLY, FYNNEI. Trimming left V 3 bases short and J 4 bases short, with 13 bases between. The CDR3 region has the DNA TGTGCCAGCAGTGAGTACGGAATCGGGAATCAGCCCCAGCATTTT. This encodes CASSEYGIGNQPQHF.

CDR3 in DNA: TGCAGTGCTAGTCAAGCGGGGGTCGAAAAACTGTTTTTT. This encodes CSASQAGVEKLFF. This chain joins TRBV20-1 and TRBJ1-4, with D maybe TRBD1 (5 bases). CDR1 is DFQATT and CDR2 is SNEGSKA in the germline V gene (reference sequence). V shed 3 bases and J shed 8 bases, with 13 bases lying between them. The CDR3 loop spans 13 amino acids.

The gene calls are TRBV14 and TRBJ1-2; the D gene is possibly TRBD1 (6 bases). This CDR3 spans 15 amino acids. Looked up from germline, CDR1 is SGHDN and CDR2 is FVKESK. The V end lost 4 bases, the J end lost 2 bases, and 14 bases lay between the germline ends. The CDR3 is CASSPPGTRNYGYTF. The CDR3, as DNA: TGTGCCAGCAGCCCACCCGGGACAAGGAACTATGGCTACACCTTC.

J is TRBJ1-5 and V is TRBV5-6, with 8 bases lining up with TRBD1. The CDR3 is 14 residues long. Germline CDR1 and CDR2: SGHDT and YYEEEE. With V trimmed by 4 bases and J by 6 bases, 6 bases remained unmatched. The CDR3 sequence is CASSGQGLSQPQHF. CDR3 coding DNA: TGTGCCAGCAGCGGACAGGGACTTAGTCAGCCCCAGCATTTT.

The V and J genes are TRBV6-4 and TRBJ1-2, with D unclear. The germline gives CDR1 MRHNA, CDR2 SNTAGT. V was shortened by 0 bases and J by 6 bases, with 8 bases between the two germline ends. This CDR3 spans 13 amino acids. The DNA for the CDR3 is TGTGCCAGCAGTGACTCGACGGCGGATGGCTACACCTTC. Translating it yields CASSDSTADGYTF.

The chain couples TRBV2 to TRBJ2-5, with 9 bases fitting TRBD2. Germline CDR1 SNHLY, CDR2 FYNNEI. Trimming took 7 bases from V and 2 from J; bases not matched to a gene: 8. The CDR3 extends over 15 amino acids. CDR3 in amino acids: CASNRLAEPQETQYF. For the CDR3, the DNA is TGTGCCAGCAACCGACTAGCGGAGCCGCAAGAGACCCAGTACTTC.

The V gene is TRBV20-1, the J gene TRBJ2-5; D ambiguous. The length of the CDR3 is 13 residues. Trimming left V 3 bases short and J 7 bases short, with 15 bases between. Germline CDR1 is DFQATT and CDR2 is SNEGSKA (reference sequence). In DNA form, the CDR3 reads TGCAGTGCTAGTTCCGCGTTCGCGAGGACCCAGTACTTC. It yields the protein CSASSAFARTQYF.

J is TRBJ1-4 and V is TRBV7-9; TRBD1 is a possible D gene (6 bases). This CDR3 is built from 14 residues. The germline V gene encodes CDR1 SEHNR and CDR2 FQNEAQ (reference sequence). Trimming left V 4 bases short and J 4 bases short, with 10 bases between. The CDR3 region is CASSSGTSNEKLFF. DNA of the CDR3: TGTGCCAGCAGCTCCGGGACAAGTAATGAAAAACTGTTTTTT.